This T cell receptor beta chain was documented in a study of vaccination and CD4 T cells after COVID-19 (dated by TCRdb to between 2021 and 2023). Background for the entire study: Convalescent patients had a positive SARS-CoV-2 result on nasal swab PCR, and of these patients, several had mild disease and one had severe disease. The cultures were stimulated with overlapping spike peptide pools from SARS-CoV-2 and from the common cold coronaviruses HCoV-NL63, HCoV-OC43 and HCoV-229E. As controls, cultures received a CEFX viral epitope pool (the positive control), an HIV-1 Nef peptide pool (the negative control), or no peptide at all. In roughly 10 COVID-19 convalescent patients and 4 infection-naive healthy vaccine recipients, the spike-specific CD4+ TCR repertoire before mRNA vaccination was compared with the repertoire after mRNA vaccination. Post-vaccine blood samples were collected a median of approximately 77 days after the second vaccine dose, ranging from about 13 to 241 days. Participants got two doses of the Pfizer-BioNTech BNT162b2 vaccine (n=8) or two doses of the Moderna mRNA-1273 vaccine (n=2). The convalescent cohort included six males and four females, with two Hispanic individuals, seven Caucasians, two Asians and one multiracial person. Post-COVID blood samples from convalescent patients were collected a median of roughly 100 days after diagnosis, with a range of 35 to 161 days. The investigation overall reported the following: Among the post-vaccine SARS-CoV-2-reactive clones in convalescent patients, a median around 85% showed up only after vaccination, which suggests vaccine-specific priming. An increase in the median number of SARS-CoV-2-reactive clonotypes from roughly 20 after infection to 38 after vaccination was observed, but the change was not found to be significant. Of the vaccine-specific clones in convalescent patients, 304 of 307, or nearly all, reacted only to SARS-CoV-2 spike and did not cross-react with common cold coronaviruses. The number of convalescent patients in the study was relatively small, and the study did not examine early timepoints following natural infection.

The germline V gene (reference sequence) supplies CDR1 DFQATT and CDR2 SNEGSKA. Relative to germline, V is 6 bases shorter and J is 4 bases shorter, with 15 bases between their ends. Including the terminal cysteine and phenylalanine, the CDR3 comprises 14 residues. The retained sequence is limited to the CDR3, 42 bases, with the frame set at the first base. As for this clonotype: The antigen this receptor binds is unknown. Qualities for individual bases were not recorded, and no much larger clone is one base off.

This specimen's treatment or condition label, interpreted: approximately 9-day PBMC culture with coronavirus spike peptide pools or control peptides (ViraFEST assay). The study used the ViraFEST assay, which expanded antigen-specific T cells with peptide pools and then identified expanded clonotypes by TCR sequencing. The convalescent patients' positive SARS-CoV-2 PCR tests fell between March and December 2020, which was before the Alpha, Beta and Delta variants emerged in the United States. Each well held fewer than 2.5 million PBMCs cultured with 10 ug/ml peptide pools in IMDM containing roughly 5% human AB serum and 7.5 to 10 IU/ml IL-2. Half of the culture medium was replaced with fresh IL-2-containing medium on days 3 and 7. CD4+ T cells were isolated after roughly nine days of culture through negative selection using the EasySep CD4+ T cell isolation kit. PBMCs were separated from whole blood using Ficoll-Paque Plus gradient centrifugation and then either used fresh or cryopreserved at -140C. Each culture condition was generally run in triplicate wells.

The library was produced with PCR. DNA from cultured CD4+ T cells underwent TCR sequencing with the Oncomine TCR Beta short-read assay at the Johns Hopkins FTIC core. The QIAamp micro DNA kit was used to extract genomic DNA from the cultured CD4+ T cells. The Oncomine TCR Beta libraries from cultured CD4+ T cells were pooled using unique dual indexes and then sequenced on an Illumina iSeq 100. The paper's processing steps were these. Non-productive sequences were removed, and CDR3s not starting with C, not ending with F or W, or shorter than 7 amino acids were discarded. Antigen-specific clonotypes were identified with the MANAFEST web application by comparing peptide-stimulated wells with reference and other culture wells. Positive clones required FDR below 0.05, an odds ratio above 5, and productive frequency above 0.1% in at least two of three replicate wells. A clonotype was classed as cross-reactive if the clonotype showed significant expansion both in SARS-CoV-2 spike wells and in at least one common cold coronavirus spike condition. Using R version 3.6.1, CDR3 homology was evaluated through Levenshtein distances (stringdist) along with unrooted phylogenetic trees (ape). TCRdb itself trimmed the public reads at Q25 with fastp, ran MiXCR and retained productive beta chains. One record per CDR3 amino acid sequence lists the most common genes and DNA. TCRdb's processing, not the authors', yielded these V and J calls. This sample gives roughly 14,000 distinct CDR3 sequences in total; roughly two fifths of them show up just once. More than 20% of the sample lies in the top ten.

The chain joins TRBV20-1 to TRBJ2-2; TRBD1 might be the D gene, on 5 matching bases. This TCR came from a human donor with COVID-19. The specimen was cultured CD4+ T cells from blood. The CDR3 region reads CSARADTGTGELFF. The DNA sequence is TGCAGTGCCCGGGCGGACACCGGCACCGGGGAGCTGTTTTTT.